The source of this T cell receptor beta chain is a study of cytomegalovirus exposure and HLA in healthy donors. Primers included in the PCR were 60 Vbeta and 13 Jbeta primers. Measured with immunoSEQ multiplex PCR; TCRdb has only the in-frame clones, and not every one. Of 200,000 or so clones listed, about 80% were seen once; the top ten hold roughly a sixth. Regarding the study as a whole: Another analysis was done later, and it associated around 17,000 TCR beta sequences with HLA alleles at 0.05 false discovery rate. Segments of the TCR beta V type were, in most cases, productive about 90% or about 30% of the time in an earlier analysis.

Per germline, CDR1 SGHRS and CDR2 YFSETQ. The germline V and J ends were trimmed by 4 bases and 2 bases, with 13 bases remaining between them. The CDR3 spans 14 residues. A word on this clone: Its antigen is still unknown.

The gene calls are TRBV5-1 and TRBJ2-7; TRBD1 is a possible D gene (6 bases). The sample consisted of PBMCs. The TCR sequence derives from a middle-aged man in good health and CMV-seronegative. The CDR3 protein is CASSTGSTTYEQYF. The CDR3 DNA sequence: TGCGCCAGCAGCACAGGGTCGACTACCTACGAGCAGTACTTC.